The rows below give T cell receptor beta chains drawn from one sample of a study of blood T cells in healthy people across ages. In TCRdb, the 5' RACE reads were re-called with MiXCR into one record per CDR3 protein. The table shows 850,000 to 1,000,000 distinct CDR3 sequences, with around 48% occurring only once. Sequencing was performed on blood. The receptors derive from a man aged 25 to 40 in good health. CDR3s include the opening cysteine and the closing phenylalanine or tryptophan. D genes are given only for firm matches. Only some rows state a clone size, as once, few, many or a class for expanded clones.

v_call	j_call	d_call	clone_size	cdr3_aa	cdr3_nt
TRBV6-6	TRBJ2-1	NA	NA	CASSYPTEDVGDNEQFF	TGTGCCAGCAGTTACCCGACAGAGGACGTGGGTGATAATGAGCAGTTCTTC
TRBV10-3	TRBJ2-7	NA	NA	CAIRAGRPTTYEQYF	TGTGCCATCAGGGCGGGACGACCCACAACTTACGAGCAGTACTTC
TRBV30	TRBJ2-3	NA	NA	CAWSVRGPRTDTQYF	TGTGCCTGGAGTGTTCGGGGGCCTCGCACAGATACGCAGTATTTT
TRBV27	TRBJ1-2	NA	NA	CASSPLAGNYGYIF	TGTGCCAGCAGTCCGCTTGCAGGGAACTATGGCTACATCTTC
TRBV10-3	TRBJ2-1	TRBD1	NA	CAISVTAGGSSYEQFF	TGTGCCATCAGTGTCACGGCAGGGGGTTCTAGTTACGAGCAGTTCTTC
TRBV15	TRBJ2-3	NA	NA	CATSRDGGTGDTQYF	TGTGCTACCAGCAGAGACGGAGGGACGGGAGATACGCAGTATTTT
TRBV6-2/TRBV6-3	TRBJ2-5	NA	NA	CASSETTYEQHF	TGTGCCAGCAGTGAGACTACCTACGAGCAGCACTTC
TRBV24-1	TRBJ2-3	TRBD1	NA	CATSDPGQGPDTQYF	TGTGCCACCAGTGACCCCGGACAGGGGCCAGATACGCAGTATTTT
TRBV20-1	TRBJ1-6	TRBD1	NA	CSARDPTGGIYNSPLHF	TGCAGTGCTAGAGATCCGACAGGGGGGATCTATAATTCACCCCTCCACTTT
TRBV7-9	TRBJ2-1	NA	NA	CASSPGSGINNEQFF	TGTGCCAGCAGCCCCGGATCTGGAATTAACAATGAGCAGTTCTTC
TRBV7-2	TRBJ2-4	TRBD2	NA	CASSAHGTSGSGAKNIQYF	TGTGCCAGCAGTGCTCACGGGACTAGCGGGAGTGGCGCCAAAAACATTCAGTACTTC
TRBV12-3/TRBV12-4	TRBJ2-5	TRBD2	many	CASSTSGGAMETQYF	TGTGCCAGCAGTACCAGCGGGGGGGCGATGGAGACCCAGTACTTC
TRBV15	TRBJ1-3	NA	NA	CATRGGLSGNTIYF	TGTGCCACCCGTGGGGGGCTCTCTGGAAACACCATATATTTT
TRBV7-2	TRBJ2-1	TRBD1	few	CASGMTGGRNEQFF	TGTGCCAGCGGGATGACAGGGGGTCGGAATGAGCAGTTCTTC
TRBV12-3/TRBV12-4	TRBJ2-3	TRBD1	NA	CASRPRDRGFTDTQYF	TGTGCCAGCAGACCCCGGGACAGGGGTTTCACAGATACGCAGTATTTT
TRBV5-1	TRBJ2-6	NA	NA	CASRRGISGANVLTF	TGCGCCAGCAGAAGGGGAATCTCTGGGGCCAACGTCCTGACTTTC
TRBV18	TRBJ2-7	TRBD2	few	CASSPSTSGRTYEQYF	TGTGCCAGCTCACCATCGACTAGCGGGCGTACTTACGAGCAGTACTTC
TRBV5-1	TRBJ2-3	NA	few	CASSVLASSTDTQYF	TGCGCCAGCAGCGTTCTAGCCTCTAGCACAGATACGCAGTATTTT
TRBV18	TRBJ1-5	NA	many	CASTKQKNQPQHF	TGTGCCAGCACGAAACAGAAAAATCAGCCCCAGCATTTT
TRBV20-1	TRBJ1-2	NA	NA	CSAGQMYGCTF	TGCAGTGCTGGACAGATGTATGGCTGCACCTTC
TRBV6-2/TRBV6-3	TRBJ2-1	NA	few	CASSFRGNLEQFF	TGTGCCAGCAGTTTTCGGGGGAACCTTGAGCAGTTCTTC
TRBV4-1	TRBJ2-1	NA	NA	CASSQVRSYNEQFF	TGCGCCAGCAGCCAAGTCAGGTCTTACAATGAGCAGTTCTTC
TRBV9	TRBJ2-5	TRBD2	few	CASSEGLAGGQETQYF	TGTGCCAGCAGCGAGGGACTAGCGGGGGGGCAAGAGACCCAGTACTTC
TRBV10-3	TRBJ2-1	NA	NA	CAISGQLSSYNEQFF	TGTGCCATCAGTGGACAGTTAAGCTCCTACAATGAGCAGTTCTTC
TRBV10-3	TRBJ2-1	NA	once	CAISDNKGGNEQFF	TGTGCCATCAGTGATAATAAAGGGGGCAATGAGCAGTTCTTC
TRBV7-3	TRBJ2-1	NA	NA	CASSDTGNEQFF	TGTGCCAGCAGCGACACCGGGAATGAGCAGTTCTTC